These 27 T cell receptor beta chains were all obtained from the same sample, sequenced in a study of radiotherapy plus CTLA-4 blockade in lung cancer. The data were produced by immunoSEQ multiplex PCR, yet TCRdb's version contains in-frame clones alone and is incomplete. The repertoire has 43,000 or so clones, 70% to 75% of them found once; the top ten carry around 3.4%. Source: peripheral blood, taken from a patient treated with radiotherapy plus ipilimumab. These receptor sequences come from a human donor with non-small cell lung cancer who had a complete response to radiotherapy plus ipilimumab.

This clone was seen only a few times. The chain carries TRBV28 and TRBJ2-7; tentatively, D is TRBD1 (6 bases). Germline V CDR1 and CDR2: MDHEN, SYDVKM. The V gene lost 7 bases and the J gene lost 2 bases, with 18 bases spanning the gap. This CDR3 is 15 amino acids long. The CDR3 loop is CASTPSDRTTYEQYF. The CDR3 coding sequence is TGTGCCAGCACCCCCTCGGACAGAACGACCTACGAGCAGTACTTC.

CDR3 sequence (DNA): TGTGCCAGCAGTGGTTACAGGGGCTATGAGCAGTTCTTC. The encoded protein is CASSGYRGYEQFF. The chain recombines TRBV6-1 with TRBJ2-1, with 7 nucleotides matching TRBD1. Trimming cost V 4 bases and J 8 bases; bases outside gene matches: 5. The CDR3 contains 13 residues. In germline, CDR1 is MNHNS, CDR2 SASEGT.

This clone showed up just once. The V and J genes are TRBV4-1 and TRBJ2-3, with 7 bases matching TRBD2. The trim removed 1 base at V and 2 bases at J, leaving 12 bases unmatched. Germline CDR1 is MGHRA and CDR2 is YSYEKL. This CDR3 contains 18 residues. The CDR3 sequence: CASSQAGIAGGATDTQYF. The CDR3 DNA reads as TGCGCCAGCAGCCAAGCGGGTATAGCGGGTGGGGCCACAGATACGCAGTATTTT.

The chain joins TRBV6-5 to TRBJ2-3; D may be TRBD1 (6 bases). With 7 bases removed from V and 0 bases from J, the gap between germline ends came to 14 bases. The germline V gene has CDR1 MNHEY and CDR2 SVGAGI. The length of the CDR3 is 15 residues. CDR3 in amino acids: CASKLDRSSTDTQYF. CDR3 bases: TGTGCCAGCAAACTTGACAGGTCTAGCACAGATACGCAGTATTTT.

This chain connects TRBV5-1 to TRBJ2-5, with D perhaps TRBD1 (7 bases). This CDR3 is built from 15 residues. CDR1 and CDR2 from the germline V gene are SGHRS and YFSETQ. V lost 1 base and J 5 bases, leaving 15 bases between the germline ends. CDR3 in DNA: TGCGCCAGCAGCTTGACAGGGGAAGGGAGGGAGACCCAGTACTTC. This translates into CASSLTGEGRETQYF.

The chain uses TRBV28 and TRBJ2-7; TRBD1 matches at 7 bases. The CDR3 is 12 amino acids. J lost 4 bases, V lost 11 bases, and 8 bases had no gene match. Germline lookup yields CDR1 MDHEN and CDR2 SYDVKM. DNA of the CDR3: TGTGCCTCAGCAGGGGGAAAGTACGAGCAGTACTTC. It translates to CASAGGKYEQYF.

The chain is built from TRBV19 and TRBJ2-5; 7 bases fit TRBD1. The CDR3 covers 14 residues. CDR1 and CDR2 (germline): LNHDA, SQIVND (reference sequence). J was trimmed by 0 bases and V by 5 bases; bases with no gene match: 3. This CDR3 is CASSRTGNQETQYF. The CDR3 nucleotides are TGTGCCAGTAGTCGGACAGGCAACCAAGAGACCCAGTACTTC.

The V call is TRBV30, the J call TRBJ2-7, with TRBD1 as a possible D gene (5 bases). V was clipped by 4 bases and J by 3 bases, with 16 bases between them. CDR3 size: 14 residues. Germline V gene sequence: CDR1 GTSNPN, CDR2 SVGIG (reference sequence). In nucleotides, the CDR3 is TGTGCCTGGACCCCTTGGGGCAGCTTCTACGAGCAGTACTTC. The encoded protein is CAWTPWGSFYEQYF.

The V and J genes are TRBV18 and TRBJ1-1; 7 bases map to TRBD1. Trimming at V came to 4 bases and at J to 2 bases, leaving 7 bases not matched to a gene. The CDR3 consists of 15 residues. In germline, CDR1 is KGHSH, CDR2 LQKENI. CDR3 DNA sequence: TGTGCCAGCTCACGAGGACAGGCCGGTAACACTGAAGCTTTCTTT. Amino acid sequence: CASSRGQAGNTEAFF.

A note on this clone: The junction departs from germline at one end; a sequencing error may be responsible. The chain employs TRBV30 and TRBJ1-6, with a weak D call TRBD1 (6 bases). Germline V CDR1 and CDR2: GTSNPN, SVGIG (reference sequence). This CDR3 has 16 residues. CDR3 nucleotide sequence: TGTGCCTGGAGTGTACAGGGACGGAGCGCGAATTCACCCCCCCACTTT. Protein product: CAWSVQGRSANSPPHF. Full variable domain (remainder filled in from reference TRBV30 and TRBJ1-6): SQTIHQWPATLVQPVGSPLSLECTVEGTSNPNLYWYRQAAGRGLQLLFYSVGIGQISSEVPQNLSASRPQDRQFILSSKKLLLSDSGFYLCAWSVQGRSANSPPHFGNGTRLTVT.

The chain employs TRBV30 and TRBJ2-1; D may be TRBD1 (5 bases). The CDR3 is made up of 14 amino acids. Germline CDR1 reads GTSNPN; CDR2 reads SVGIG (reference sequence). The V end lost 0 bases, the J end lost 7 bases, and 13 bases lay between the germline ends. CDR3 loop: CAWSVLGPANEQFF. In DNA form, the CDR3 reads TGTGCCTGGAGTGTTTTGGGGCCAGCGAATGAGCAGTTCTTC. Filled out from reference TRBV30 and TRBJ2-1, the complete variable domain reads SQTIHQWPATLVQPVGSPLSLECTVEGTSNPNLYWYRQAAGRGLQLLFYSVGIGQISSEVPQNLSASRPQDRQFILSSKKLLLSDSGFYLCAWSVLGPANEQFFGPGTRLTVL.

This chain connects TRBV5-1 to TRBJ2-6; no firm D call. The V gene lost 0 bases and the J gene lost 3 bases, with 10 bases spanning the gap. Germline assignment: CDR1 SGHRS and CDR2 YFSETQ. This CDR3 region has 16 residues. The CDR3 spells CASSLGARNGANVLTF. The CDR3 DNA reads as TGCGCCAGCAGCTTGGGGGCCCGGAATGGGGCCAACGTCCTGACTTTC. Full variable domain (outside the CDR3, taken from reference TRBV5-1 and TRBJ2-6): KAGVTQTPRYLIKTRGQQVTLSCSPISGHRSVSWYQQTPGQGLQFLFEYFSETQRNKGNFPGRFSGRQFSNSRSEMNVSTLELGDSALYLCASSLGARNGANVLTFGAGSRLTVL.

This clone has just a few counts. The chain has TRBV7-2 and TRBJ2-7, with 13 bases that match TRBD2. The CDR3 runs to 16 residues. V lost 1 base and J lost 4; bases outside the gene matches: 4. Germline V CDR1 and CDR2: SGHTA, FQGNSA. This CDR3 reads CASSLEGTSGVYEQYF. The CDR3 DNA is TGTGCCAGCAGCTTAGAGGGGACTAGCGGGGTATACGAGCAGTACTTC.

There are a few counts of this clone. This chain connects TRBV7-9 to TRBJ1-1, with 7 bases that match TRBD1. The ends lost 5 bases at V and 1 base at J; junction bases unmatched: 7. In germline, CDR1 is SEHNR, CDR2 FQNEAQ (reference sequence). The CDR3 is made up of 15 amino acids. The CDR3 DNA reads as TGTGCCAGCAGCGTCTCGGGACAGAGGAACACTGAAGCTTTCTTT. It translates to CASSVSGQRNTEAFF.

This clone was seen more than once but under ten times. J is TRBJ1-6 and V is TRBV5-6; tentative D call: TRBD1 (6 bases). CDR1 and CDR2 from the germline V gene are SGHDT and YYEEEE. V was clipped by 0 bases and J by 6 bases, with 10 bases between them. This CDR3 spans 15 amino acids. This chain's CDR3 is CASSLVDSFNSPLHF. In nucleotides, the CDR3 is TGTGCCAGCAGCTTGGTGGACAGTTTTAATTCACCCCTCCACTTT.

The chain uses TRBV5-1 and TRBJ1-2; possibly TRBD1 for D (6 bases). The CDR3 is 14 residues long. The V gene's germline CDR1 is SGHRS and CDR2 YFSETQ. The V end lost 0 bases, the J end lost 3 bases, and 9 bases lay between the germline ends. In DNA, the CDR3 is TGCGCCAGCAGCTTGGCCCCAGGGGACTATGGCTACACCTTC. As protein: CASSLAPGDYGYTF.

V is TRBV10-1 and J is TRBJ2-2; TRBD1 aligns across 11 bases. There are 16 residues in the CDR3. V shed 3 bases and J 2 bases; nucleotides not matched to a gene: 2. The germline gives CDR1 WNHNN, CDR2 SYGVQD (reference sequence). CDR3: CASSDGQGANTGELFF. CDR3 DNA sequence: TGCGCCAGCAGTGACGGACAGGGGGCAAACACCGGGGAGCTGTTTTTT.

The V gene is TRBV7-2, the J gene TRBJ1-1; D unresolved. The V end was cut by 5 bases, the J end by 0 bases, with 10 bases between. The CDR3 is made up of 14 amino acids. CDR1 SGHTA and CDR2 FQGNSA come from the germline V gene. The CDR3 coding sequence is TGTGCCAGCAGCCCAACAGTGATGAACACTGAAGCTTTCTTT. Translated, it gives CASSPTVMNTEAFF.

This chain links TRBV19 with TRBJ2-2; 7 bases fit TRBD1. The CDR3 runs to 15 residues. CDR1 LNHDA and CDR2 SQIVND come from the germline V gene (reference sequence). J was trimmed by 0 bases and V by 7 bases; bases with no gene match: 5. Written as DNA, the CDR3 is TGTGCCAGTAAGAGGGGGCCGACGAACACCGGGGAGCTGTTTTTT. Amino acid sequence: CASKRGPTNTGELFF.

The chain has TRBV2 and TRBJ2-2; D is perhaps TRBD2 (6 bases). There are 17 residues in the CDR3. V gave up 1 base and J gave up 4 bases, with 16 bases separating them. CDR1 and CDR2 from the germline V gene are SNHLY and FYNNEI. The CDR3 sequence is CASSEGGGTARTGELFF. CDR3 DNA sequence: TGTGCCAGCAGTGAAGGTGGAGGGACGGCGCGCACCGGGGAGCTGTTTTTT.

This clone was seen a few times. This chain uses TRBV29-1 with TRBJ2-7, with a tentative D call TRBD1 (6 bases). Germline V gene lookup returns CDR1 SQVTM and CDR2 ANQGSEA. Trimming stripped 3 bases from V and 4 bases from J, with 16 bases between. The CDR3 runs to 14 residues. The CDR3 loop is CSVDGARGRYEQYF. The CDR3 DNA reads as TGCAGCGTTGACGGGGCCAGGGGCAGGTACGAGCAGTACTTC.

This chain joins TRBV5-6 and TRBJ1-3; 12 nucleotides align to TRBD1. The germline V gene encodes CDR1 SGHDT and CDR2 YYEEEE. The CDR3 consists of 17 residues. V trimming: 0 bases; J trimming: 2 bases; junction bases outside the gene matches: 3. Written as DNA, the CDR3 is TGTGCCAGCAGCTTGGTGGGACAGGGGGCGGCTGGAAACACCATATATTTT. This encodes CASSLVGQGAAGNTIYF.

This chain links TRBV2 with TRBJ1-5, with unresolved D. V gave up 7 bases and J gave up 6 bases, with 13 bases separating them. Per the germline V gene, CDR1 is SNHLY and CDR2 is FYNNEI. The CDR3 has 13 residues. The CDR3 protein is CASTPQPLQPQHF. Here the CDR3 DNA reads TGTGCCAGCACCCCACAGCCCCTTCAGCCCCAGCATTTT.

This clone appeared a single time. The rearrangement uses TRBV2 and TRBJ2-7; no definite D call. Germline CDR1 reads SNHLY; CDR2 reads FYNNEI. V dropped 2 bases and J dropped 4 bases, with 3 bases sitting between them. CDR3 length equals 11 residues. This chain's CDR3 is CASSEQYEQYF. CDR3 in DNA: TGTGCCAGCAGTGAACAGTACGAGCAGTACTTC. Full variable domain (remainder filled in from reference TRBV2 and TRBJ2-7): EPEVTQTPSHQVTQMGQEVILRCVPISNHLYFYWYRQILGQKVEFLVSFYNNEISEKSEIFDDQFSVERPDGSNFTLKIRSTKLEDSAMYFCASSEQYEQYFGPGTRLTVT.

The V call is TRBV6-1, the J call TRBJ2-7; TRBD1 matches at 8 bases. This CDR3 has 15 amino acids. Trimming removed 4 bases from V and 2 bases from J; junction bases left unmatched: 7. CDR1 and CDR2 (germline): MNHNS, SASEGT. CDR3 sequence (DNA): TGTGCCAGCAGTGGTGGCGACAGGGGCACCTACGAGCAGTACTTC. This translates into CASSGGDRGTYEQYF.

This CDR3 is CASSASWFTGNTIYF. The DNA of the CDR3 is TGTGCCAGCAGCGCTAGCTGGTTTACTGGAAACACCATATATTTT. V usage is TRBV11-2 and J usage is TRBJ1-3; D call uncertain. Germline CDR1 and CDR2: SGHAT and FQNNGV. The CDR3 covers 15 residues. Trimming shortened V by 5 bases and J by 2 bases, and 13 bases separated the two germline ends.

The CDR3 nucleotides read TGTGCCAGCAGCTTAGGGCAGAACACCGGGGAGCTGTTTTTT. Protein product: CASSLGQNTGELFF. The V call is TRBV7-2, the J call TRBJ2-2, with D uncertain. CDR1 is SGHTA and CDR2 is FQGNSA in the germline V gene. This CDR3 is built from 14 residues. V lost 1 base, J lost 1 base, and 4 bases lay in between.